This TCR beta chain was documented in a study of blood T cell repertoires in COVID-19. Study-wide background: Sites across the United States, Italy and Spain contributed samples from acute and convalescent COVID-19. PBMCs, B-cell-depleted T cells, or T cells were the source of the cDNA or gDNA that made up the material.

Produced via immunoSEQ multiplex PCR; TCRdb's table is partial and in-frame only. The sample lists 150,000 to 200,000 clones, around 81% seen once, with 9.5% to 12% in the top ten. The CDR3 spans 15 residues. Trimming left V 3 bases short and J 8 bases short, with 16 bases between. Germline V gene sequence: CDR1 SEHNR, CDR2 FQNEAQ (reference sequence). This sequence was found in a man in his fifties or sixties with active or convalescent COVID-19. The sample comprised peripheral blood. This chain links TRBV7-9 with TRBJ1-4; tentatively, D is TRBD1 (5 bases). The CDR3 here is CASSLRGVEREKLFF. As DNA, the CDR3 is TGTGCCAGCAGCTTGCGGGGGGTGGAACGGGAAAAACTGTTTTTT.